These T cell receptor beta chains were read from a single sample in a study of cytomegalovirus exposure and HLA in healthy donors. The protocol was immunoSEQ multiplex PCR, while the TCRdb copy is restricted to in-frame clones and leaves out a portion. Of some 150,000 clones in the sample, more than 70% were seen once. The sequencing sample was made of PBMCs. These receptors were collected from a man in his fifties or sixties in good health and CMV-seronegative. CDR3s include the opening cysteine and the closing phenylalanine or tryptophan. D genes are given only for firm matches. Clone size appears in some rows only: once, few, many, or a class for an expanded clone.

size	D	J	V	length	CDR3	DNA
NA	TRBD1	TRBJ2-1	TRBV11-2	16	CASSLDRYRGVNEQFF	TGTGCCAGCAGCTTAGATCGGTACAGGGGGGTCAATGAGCAGTTCTTC
NA	NA	TRBJ2-3	TRBV7-2	13	CASSPPRPGTQYF	TGTGCCAGCAGCCCTCCCCGTCCCGGTACGCAGTATTTT
NA	TRBD2	TRBJ2-1	TRBV9	15	CASSVGLAGDNEQFF	TGTGCCAGCAGCGTAGGCCTAGCGGGAGATAATGAGCAGTTCTTC
NA	TRBD1	TRBJ1-1	TRBV6-1	13	CASRVDRATEAFF	TGTGCCAGCAGGGTCGACAGGGCCACTGAAGCTTTCTTT
NA	TRBD1	TRBJ1-4	TRBV7-2	15	CASSGTGVPNEKLFF	TGTGCCAGCAGCGGAACAGGGGTCCCCAATGAAAAACTGTTTTTT
NA	NA	TRBJ2-3	TRBV19	15	CASSVDYSGTDTQYF	TGTGCCAGTAGTGTCGACTACTCCGGCACAGATACGCAGTATTTT
NA	NA	TRBJ1-5	TRBV30	11	CAWSVGRFQHF	TGTGCCTGGAGTGTGGGCAGGTTTCAGCATTTT
NA	NA	TRBJ2-5	TRBV4-1	14	CASSQDPGPETQYF	TGCGCCAGCAGCCAAGATCCGGGTCCAGAGACCCAGTACTTC
few	TRBD1	TRBJ2-5	TRBV4-2	14	CASSPGQSSETQYF	TGTGCCAGCAGCCCGGGACAGTCTTCAGAGACCCAGTACTTC
NA	NA	TRBJ1-3	TRBV6-5	15	CASSGLDSSGNTIYF	TGTGCCAGCAGTGGCCTGGACAGCTCTGGAAACACCATATATTTT
once	TRBD2	TRBJ2-1	TRBV19	16	CASSNLGLGSYNEQFF	TGTGCCAGTAGTAACCTTGGACTAGGCTCCTACAATGAGCAGTTCTTC
once	NA	TRBJ1-2	TRBV28	12	CASSSWENGYTF	TGTGCCAGCAGTTCGTGGGAGAATGGCTACACCTTC
few	TRBD2	TRBJ2-1	TRBV7-2	18	CASSLGLAGGPAYNEQFF	TGTGCCAGCAGCCTGGGACTAGCGGGAGGGCCGGCCTACAATGAGCAGTTCTTC
NA	NA	TRBJ2-1	TRBV4-1	15	CASSRGLANFNEQFF	TGCGCCAGCAGCCGCGGGCTCGCGAATTTCAATGAGCAGTTCTTC
NA	TRBD2	TRBJ2-1	TRBV7-2	15	CASKIRLADYNEQFF	TGTGCCAGTAAAATTAGACTAGCGGACTACAATGAGCAGTTCTTC
NA	TRBD2	TRBJ2-1	TRBV7-2	15	CASRLTSGEYNEQFF	TGTGCCAGCAGGCTCACTAGCGGGGAGTACAATGAGCAGTTCTTC
NA	NA	TRBJ2-1	TRBV5-1	14	CASSLQGSYNEQFF	TGCGCCAGCAGCTTGCAGGGATCCTACAATGAGCAGTTCTTC
NA	TRBD2	TRBJ2-3	TRBV11-3	16	CASSLDSRAGVDTQYF	TGTGCCAGCAGCTTAGATTCGCGAGCGGGAGTGGATACGCAGTATTTT
once	NA	TRBJ1-5	TRBV2	13	CASSTTGNQPQHF	TGTGCCAGCAGCACGACAGGCAATCAGCCCCAGCATTTT
once	NA	TRBJ2-2	TRBV30	14	CAWSADIATGELFF	TGTGCCTGGAGTGCCGATATAGCCACCGGGGAGCTGTTTTTT
NA	NA	TRBJ2-7	TRBV11-2	14	CASSSSQGPHEQYF	TGTGCCAGCAGCTCCTCGCAGGGGCCCCACGAGCAGTACTTC
NA	NA	TRBJ1-2	TRBV6-5	12	CASSYEGFGYTF	TGTGCCAGCAGTTACGAGGGATTTGGCTACACCTTC
NA	TRBD2	TRBJ2-7	TRBV7-8	16	CASSLIVLAGGDEQYF	TGTGCCAGCAGCTTAATAGTACTAGCGGGGGGGGACGAGCAGTACTTC
NA	TRBD1	TRBJ2-3	TRBV6-6	15	CASSLQGARTDTQYF	TGTGCCAGCAGTTTACAGGGGGCCCGCACAGATACGCAGTATTTT
NA	NA	TRBJ2-7	TRBV4-1	15	CASSPSDSGVYEQYF	TGCGCCAGCAGCCCGTCCGATAGCGGAGTCTACGAGCAGTACTTC
NA	NA	TRBJ1-5	TRBV6-6	16	CASSYYGPREGQPQHF	TGTGCCAGCAGTTACTACGGGCCTAGGGAGGGTCAGCCCCAGCATTTT
NA	TRBD1	TRBJ2-7	TRBV2	13	CASGDRVTYEQYF	TGTGCCAGCGGGGACAGGGTTACCTACGAGCAGTACTTC
NA	TRBD1	TRBJ2-5	TRBV7-7	16	CASSPSGTAPSRTQYF	TGTGCCAGCAGCCCCTCGGGGACAGCTCCCTCCCGGACCCAGTACTTC
NA	NA	TRBJ1-4	TRBV28	14	CASSFMEAGEKLFF	TGTGCCAGCAGTTTCATGGAGGCCGGTGAAAAACTGTTTTTT
NA	TRBD1	TRBJ1-2	TRBV6-4	15	CASSASDRALAGYTF	TGTGCCAGCAGTGCCTCGGACAGGGCGCTGGCTGGCTACACCTTC
NA	TRBD1	TRBJ1-6	TRBV5-1	16	CASSIGQGAQNSPLHF	TGCGCCAGCAGCATCGGACAGGGGGCTCAGAATTCACCCCTCCACTTT
NA	TRBD2	TRBJ2-5	TRBV7-9	15	CASSWLSGGAETQYF	TGTGCCAGCAGCTGGTTGAGCGGGGGGGCGGAGACCCAGTACTTC
NA	NA	TRBJ2-1	TRBV6-1	14	CASVFTGGGNEQFF	TGTGCCAGCGTATTTACAGGGGGGGGCAATGAGCAGTTCTTC